This TCR beta chain was profiled in a study of T cell responses to AZD1222 COVID-19 vaccine. Clones were sequenced by immunoSEQ multiplex PCR, and TCRdb holds only the in-frame ones, with some missing. The sample includes 100,000 to 150,000 clones, about 90% of them seen just once. General study findings and limits: It was only a handful of AZD1222 recipients who were seropositive at baseline. The breadth and depth of Spike-specific TCRs increased once two AZD1222 doses had been given.

Germline CDR1 SGHDN, CDR2 FVKESK. J gave up 6 bases and V 5 bases, and 7 bases lay outside the gene matches. The CDR3 runs 14 residues. Worth noting for this clone: The antigen is undetermined.

The sequence was obtained from an adult who received the AZD1222 COVID-19 vaccine. Specimen: peripheral blood, collected 28 days after the second AZD1222 dose. The V gene is TRBV14, the J gene TRBJ1-1, with TRBD1 matching over 9 bases. CDR3 residues: CASSAWTGDPEAFF. The CDR3 DNA reads as TGTGCCAGCAGCGCCTGGACAGGGGACCCTGAAGCTTTCTTT.